Listed here are 20 T cell receptor beta chains from one sample, sequenced in a study of cytomegalovirus exposure and HLA in healthy donors. Profiled with immunoSEQ multiplex PCR; TCRdb holds only in-frame clones, not every one. In the table there are roughly 150,000 clones, roughly 89% of which are singletons. Sequences were obtained from PBMCs. These receptors were collected from a woman aged 18-35 years in good health and CMV-seropositive.

The V and J genes are TRBV19 and TRBJ2-2, with TRBD1 matching 7 bases. The CDR3 sequence is 15 residues long. J was trimmed by 1 base and V by 7 bases; bases with no gene match: 6. Germline V lookup: CDR1 LNHDA, CDR2 SQIVND (reference sequence). The CDR3 reads CASNKDRENTGELFF. DNA of the CDR3: TGTGCCAGTAACAAAGACAGGGAGAACACCGGGGAGCTGTTTTTT.

CDR3 coding DNA: TGCGCCAGCGGTGAGCGGAAGATTAACACAAGGGAGACCCAGTACTTC. It codes for CASGERKINTRETQYF. The genes are TRBV5-1 and TRBJ2-5; maybe TRBD2 (5 bases). The CDR3 sequence is 16 residues long. The germline gives CDR1 SGHRS, CDR2 YFSETQ. Trimming shortened V by 7 bases and J by 5 bases, and 24 bases separated the two germline ends.

This chain connects TRBV30 to TRBJ2-7; 10 bases align to TRBD2. The CDR3 contains 13 residues. Per germline, CDR1 GTSNPN and CDR2 SVGIG (reference sequence). The ends lost 3 bases at V and 3 bases at J; junction bases unmatched: 2. CDR3 DNA sequence: TGTGCCTGGAGGAGACTAGCGGGCTACGAGCAGTACTTC. It translates to CAWRRLAGYEQYF.

The chain carries TRBV14 and TRBJ1-1; D might be TRBD1 (6 bases). Germline V gene lookup returns CDR1 SGHDN and CDR2 FVKESK. This CDR3 region has 15 residues. V was cut by 0 bases and J by 1 base, with 9 bases left in between. CDR3 residues: CASSQEQGSNTEAFF. As DNA, the CDR3 is TGTGCCAGCAGCCAAGAACAGGGCTCGAACACTGAAGCTTTCTTT.

The rearrangement uses TRBV6-5 and TRBJ2-1; 14 bases align to TRBD2. This CDR3 region has 15 residues. J gave up 7 bases and V 6 bases, and 5 bases lay outside the gene matches. Germline loops: CDR1 MNHEY, CDR2 SVGAGI. CDR3 protein: CASRGLAGVSNEQFF. DNA for the CDR3: TGTGCCAGCAGGGGACTAGCGGGAGTTAGTAATGAGCAGTTCTTC.

The rearrangement joins TRBV7-9 to TRBJ2-5; D may be TRBD1 (6 bases). The CDR3 loop spans 16 amino acids. V lost 1 base and J 5 bases, leaving 17 bases between the germline ends. The germline V gene has CDR1 SEHNR and CDR2 FQNEAQ (reference sequence). The CDR3 coding sequence is TGTGCCAGCAGCTTAGGTCAGAACAGGGAGATGGAGACCCAGTACTTC. It yields the protein CASSLGQNREMETQYF.

This sequence joins TRBV4-1 and TRBJ2-1; maybe TRBD1 (5 bases). Germline V gene data show CDR1 as MGHRA and CDR2 as YSYEKL. This CDR3 contains 15 residues. V lost 6 bases to trimming and J lost 0 bases, with 12 bases between them. The CDR3 DNA follows: TGCGCCAGCAGAGGGGTCCCGAGCTCCTACAATGAGCAGTTCTTC. Encoded protein: CASRGVPSSYNEQFF.

The rearrangement links TRBV28 to TRBJ2-7, with a tentative D call TRBD2 (6 bases). There are 15 residues in the CDR3. The V end lost 4 bases, the J end lost 1 base, and 14 bases lay between the germline ends. The germline CDR1 and CDR2 sequences are MDHEN and SYDVKM. The CDR3 DNA reads as TGTGCCAGCAGTTCCCCAGCCGGGACTTCCTACGAGCAGTACTTC. It translates to CASSSPAGTSYEQYF.

V and J are TRBV29-1 and TRBJ1-2; D possibly corresponds to TRBD1 (5 bases). This CDR3 region has 11 residues. Trimming shortened V by 4 bases and J by 6 bases, and 9 bases separated the two germline ends. Germline CDR1 is SQVTM and CDR2 is ANQGSEA. The DNA for the CDR3 is TGCAGCGTTGCAGGGTTAGATGGCTACACCTTC. This gives the protein CSVAGLDGYTF. The whole variable domain, remainder taken from reference TRBV29-1 and TRBJ1-2, is SAVISQKPSRDICQRGTSLTIQCQVDSQVTMMFWYRQQPGQSLTLIATANQGSEATYESGFVIDKFPISRPNLTFSTLTVSNMSPEDSSIYLCSVAGLDGYTFGSGTRLTVV.

V usage is TRBV6-5 and J usage is TRBJ2-4, with D hard to call. The V gene lost 2 bases and the J gene lost 2 bases, with 13 bases spanning the gap. The CDR3 length is 16 residues. CDR1 and CDR2 from the germline V gene are MNHEY and SVGAGI. In DNA, the CDR3 is TGTGCCAGCAGTTACCCAGCATCCAGGACCAAAAACATTCAGTACTTC. Amino acid sequence: CASSYPASRTKNIQYF.

The chain couples TRBV7-8 to TRBJ1-5, with unresolved D. Trimming shortened V by 3 bases and J by 0 bases, and 6 bases separated the two germline ends. This CDR3 contains 14 residues. Germline assignment: CDR1 SGHVS and CDR2 FQNEAQ. The CDR3 region has the DNA TGTGCCAGCAGCTTGTCACATAGCAATCAGCCCCAGCATTTT. Encoded protein: CASSLSHSNQPQHF.

This CDR3 reads CASSQDSTNSYNEQFF. CDR3 nucleotide sequence: TGTGCCAGCAGCCAAGATAGCACCAACTCCTACAATGAGCAGTTCTTC. The V gene is TRBV4-2, the J gene TRBJ2-1; D is ambiguous. V was shortened by 0 bases and J by 0 bases, with 9 bases between the two germline ends. From germline, CDR1 is LGHNA and CDR2 YNFKEQ. CDR3 length: 16 residues.

This sequence joins TRBV7-8 and TRBJ2-7; D gene uncertain. Trimming left V 5 bases short and J 2 bases short, with 4 bases between. Germline-derived CDR1 and CDR2 are SGHVS and FQNEAQ. The length of the CDR3 is 11 residues. The CDR3 protein is CASSRAYEQYF. The CDR3 DNA sequence: TGTGCCAGCAGCCGCGCCTACGAGCAGTACTTC.

The chain recombines TRBV15 with TRBJ2-5; the match to TRBD1 covers 9 bases. V was pared by 5 bases and J by 5 bases, with 15 bases of the junction left unmatched. The germline gives CDR1 LNHNV, CDR2 YYDKDF (reference sequence). The CDR3 is made up of 17 amino acids. The CDR3 here is CATSRVGQGAIRETQYF. DNA for the CDR3: TGTGCCACCAGCCGAGTGGGACAGGGAGCCATCCGGGAGACCCAGTACTTC.

The rearrangement links TRBV29-1 to TRBJ1-1; 8 bases map to TRBD1. Germline trimming cut 6 bases from V and 7 bases from J; bases unmatched to any gene: 10. The germline V gene encodes CDR1 SQVTM and CDR2 ANQGSEA. The CDR3 sequence is 13 residues long. This CDR3 is CSVLDRGGIEAFF. CDR3 sequence (DNA): TGCAGCGTCCTAGACAGGGGAGGTATTGAAGCTTTCTTT.

This clone has more than one count but fewer than ten. Distinct nucleotide sequences in the sample also encode this CDR3. This sequence joins TRBV30 and TRBJ1-1; weak D call: TRBD1 (5 bases). From germline, CDR1 is GTSNPN and CDR2 SVGIG (reference sequence). The CDR3 extends over 13 amino acids. Trimming stripped 0 bases from V and 5 bases from J, with 10 bases between. CDR3 protein: CAWSVRGGTEAFF. CDR3 DNA sequence: TGTGCCTGGAGTGTCCGGGGGGGTACTGAAGCTTTCTTT.

V is TRBV2 and J is TRBJ2-7; perhaps TRBD1 as D (6 bases). Germline-derived CDR1 and CDR2 are SNHLY and FYNNEI. Trimming shortened V by 3 bases and J by 4 bases, and 19 bases separated the two germline ends. The CDR3 is 16 residues long. The CDR3 DNA reads as TGTGCCAGCAGTGATTCAGGGGCCCCAAACCCATACGAGCAGTACTTC. This encodes CASSDSGAPNPYEQYF. Full variable domain (outside the CDR3, taken from reference TRBV2 and TRBJ2-7): EPEVTQTPSHQVTQMGQEVILRCVPISNHLYFYWYRQILGQKVEFLVSFYNNEISEKSEIFDDQFSVERPDGSNFTLKIRSTKLEDSAMYFCASSDSGAPNPYEQYFGPGTRLTVT.

The chain joins TRBV18 to TRBJ2-5, with D unclear. Germline V gene sequence: CDR1 KGHSH, CDR2 LQKENI. The CDR3 totals 16 residues. V lost 0 bases and J lost 5, with 16 bases in between. The CDR3 spells CASSPPFFPVGETQYF. CDR3 sequence (DNA): TGTGCCAGCTCACCACCATTTTTCCCTGTCGGGGAGACCCAGTACTTC.

The gene calls are TRBV9 and TRBJ2-1, with 8 bases that match TRBD2. CDR1 is SGDLS and CDR2 is YYNGEE in the germline V gene. The CDR3 has 17 amino acids. V lost 0 bases, J lost 1 base, and 6 bases stayed unmatched. The CDR3 region is CASSVGSGRGSYNEQFF. The CDR3 nucleotides are TGTGCCAGCAGCGTAGGCAGCGGGAGAGGGTCCTACAATGAGCAGTTCTTC.

This clone was seen just once. This CDR3 reads CASSSPPGQVTEAFF. In nucleotides, the CDR3 is TGCGCCAGCAGCTCTCCCCCCGGACAGGTCACTGAAGCTTTCTTT. The rearrangement links TRBV5-1 to TRBJ1-1; TRBD1 matches at 7 bases. The J segment lost 4 bases and the V segment lost 3 bases, leaving 9 bases of the junction unmatched. The CDR3 is 15 amino acids. From germline, CDR1 is SGHRS and CDR2 YFSETQ.